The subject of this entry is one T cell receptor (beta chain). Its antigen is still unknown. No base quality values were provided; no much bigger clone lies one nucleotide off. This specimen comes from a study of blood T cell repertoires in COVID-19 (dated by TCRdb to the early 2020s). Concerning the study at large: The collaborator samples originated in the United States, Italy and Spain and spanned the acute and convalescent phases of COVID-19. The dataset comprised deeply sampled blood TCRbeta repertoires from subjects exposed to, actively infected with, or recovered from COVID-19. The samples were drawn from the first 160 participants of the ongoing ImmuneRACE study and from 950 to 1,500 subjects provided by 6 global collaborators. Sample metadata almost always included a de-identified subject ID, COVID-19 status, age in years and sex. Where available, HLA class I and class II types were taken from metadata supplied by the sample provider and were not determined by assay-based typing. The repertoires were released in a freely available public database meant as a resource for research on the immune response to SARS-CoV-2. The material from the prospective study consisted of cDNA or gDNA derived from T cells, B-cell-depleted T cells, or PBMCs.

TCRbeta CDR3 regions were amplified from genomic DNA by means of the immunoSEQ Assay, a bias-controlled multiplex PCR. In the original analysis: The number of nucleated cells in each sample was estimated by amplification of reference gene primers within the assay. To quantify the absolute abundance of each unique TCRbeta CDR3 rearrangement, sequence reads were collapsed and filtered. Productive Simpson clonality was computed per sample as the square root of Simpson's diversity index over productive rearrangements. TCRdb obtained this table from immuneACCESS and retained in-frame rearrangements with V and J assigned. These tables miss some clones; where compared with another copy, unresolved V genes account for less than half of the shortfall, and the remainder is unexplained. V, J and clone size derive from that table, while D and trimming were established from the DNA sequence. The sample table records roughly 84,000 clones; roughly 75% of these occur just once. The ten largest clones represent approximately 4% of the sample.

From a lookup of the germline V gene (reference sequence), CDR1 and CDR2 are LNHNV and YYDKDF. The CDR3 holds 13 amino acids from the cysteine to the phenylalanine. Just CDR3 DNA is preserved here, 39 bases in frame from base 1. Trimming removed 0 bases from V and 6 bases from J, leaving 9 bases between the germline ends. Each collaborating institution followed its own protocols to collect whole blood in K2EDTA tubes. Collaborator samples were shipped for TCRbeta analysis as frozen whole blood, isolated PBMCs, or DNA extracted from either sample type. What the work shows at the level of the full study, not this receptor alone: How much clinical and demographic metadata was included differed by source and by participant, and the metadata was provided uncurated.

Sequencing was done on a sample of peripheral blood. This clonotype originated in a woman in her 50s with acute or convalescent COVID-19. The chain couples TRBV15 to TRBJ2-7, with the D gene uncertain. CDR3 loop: CATSRDRVGEQYF. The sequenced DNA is TGTGCCACCAGCAGAGATCGGGTCGGCGAGCAGTACTTC.